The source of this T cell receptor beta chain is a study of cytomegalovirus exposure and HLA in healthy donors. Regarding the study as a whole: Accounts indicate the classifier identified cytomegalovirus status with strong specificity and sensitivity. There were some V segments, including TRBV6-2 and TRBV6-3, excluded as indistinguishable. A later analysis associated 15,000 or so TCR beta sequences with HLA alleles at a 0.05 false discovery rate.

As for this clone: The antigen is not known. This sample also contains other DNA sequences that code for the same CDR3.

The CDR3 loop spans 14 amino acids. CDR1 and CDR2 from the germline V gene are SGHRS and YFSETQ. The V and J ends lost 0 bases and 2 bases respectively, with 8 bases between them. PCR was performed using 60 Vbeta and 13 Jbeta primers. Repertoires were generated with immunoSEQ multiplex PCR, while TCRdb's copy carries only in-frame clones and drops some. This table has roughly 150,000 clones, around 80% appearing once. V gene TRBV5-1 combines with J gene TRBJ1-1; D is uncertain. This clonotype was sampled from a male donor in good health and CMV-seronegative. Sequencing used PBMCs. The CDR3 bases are TGCGCCAGCAGCTTGGGCAGACTTAACACTGAAGCTTTCTTT. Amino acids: CASSLGRLNTEAFF.